This T cell receptor beta chain came from a study of blood T cell repertoires in COVID-19. Enrolled through a virtual design, the participants were between roughly 18 and 89 years of age and came from approximately 25 US areas. Participants were placed into cohorts based on the clinical history they reported. Cohort 3 donors were reported recovered after two negative PCRs, clearance, or symptom resolution. Assay used: immunoSEQ multiplex PCR; TCRdb lists only in-frame clones, some missing. The sample records approximately 400,000 clones, over 75% being singletons. Sequenced sample: PBMCs or T cells enriched from blood (not recorded which). The TCR originated in a man aged 25-40 years who had recovered from COVID-19.

CDR3 DNA sequence: TGTGCCAGCAGCTTAGATCATCACGCGGCCGTCTATGGCTACACCTTC. Its protein product is CASSLDHHAAVYGYTF. The rearrangement uses TRBV7-2 and TRBJ1-2; D not certain. The CDR3 is made up of 16 amino acids. Trimming stripped 1 base from V and 4 bases from J, with 16 bases between. Germline V CDR1 and CDR2: SGHTA, FQGNSA.